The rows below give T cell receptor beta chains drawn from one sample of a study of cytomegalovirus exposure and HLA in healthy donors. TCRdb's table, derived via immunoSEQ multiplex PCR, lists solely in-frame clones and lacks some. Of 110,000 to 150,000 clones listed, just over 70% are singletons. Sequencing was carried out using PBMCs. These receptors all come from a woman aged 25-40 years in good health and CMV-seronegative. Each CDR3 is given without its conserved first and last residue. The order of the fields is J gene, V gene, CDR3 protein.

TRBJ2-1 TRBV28 ASSLSFGGSSYNEQF
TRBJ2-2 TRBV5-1 AVQVNTGELF
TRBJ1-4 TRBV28 ASSFGQGAANEKLF
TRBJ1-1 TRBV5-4 ASRSGTEAF
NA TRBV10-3 ATGEGISYEQY
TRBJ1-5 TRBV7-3 ASSLKLGRQGQPQH
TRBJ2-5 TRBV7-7 ASSLGGGERETQY
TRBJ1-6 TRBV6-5 ASSYQRDSPLH
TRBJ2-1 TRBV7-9 SSSLDLAGSDPYNEQF
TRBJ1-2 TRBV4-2 ASSQTKREYGYT
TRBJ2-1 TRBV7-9 SSRQTGTSGSGEQF
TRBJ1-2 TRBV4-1 ASSQGDGRPNYGYT
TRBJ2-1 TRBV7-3 ASSLRGDYGSEQF
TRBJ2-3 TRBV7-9 ASSPGQSTDTQY
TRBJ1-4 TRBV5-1 ASSPGTGGEKLF
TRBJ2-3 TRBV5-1 ASSSGVAGLGTDTQY
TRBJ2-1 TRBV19 ASSIDGPNIEQF